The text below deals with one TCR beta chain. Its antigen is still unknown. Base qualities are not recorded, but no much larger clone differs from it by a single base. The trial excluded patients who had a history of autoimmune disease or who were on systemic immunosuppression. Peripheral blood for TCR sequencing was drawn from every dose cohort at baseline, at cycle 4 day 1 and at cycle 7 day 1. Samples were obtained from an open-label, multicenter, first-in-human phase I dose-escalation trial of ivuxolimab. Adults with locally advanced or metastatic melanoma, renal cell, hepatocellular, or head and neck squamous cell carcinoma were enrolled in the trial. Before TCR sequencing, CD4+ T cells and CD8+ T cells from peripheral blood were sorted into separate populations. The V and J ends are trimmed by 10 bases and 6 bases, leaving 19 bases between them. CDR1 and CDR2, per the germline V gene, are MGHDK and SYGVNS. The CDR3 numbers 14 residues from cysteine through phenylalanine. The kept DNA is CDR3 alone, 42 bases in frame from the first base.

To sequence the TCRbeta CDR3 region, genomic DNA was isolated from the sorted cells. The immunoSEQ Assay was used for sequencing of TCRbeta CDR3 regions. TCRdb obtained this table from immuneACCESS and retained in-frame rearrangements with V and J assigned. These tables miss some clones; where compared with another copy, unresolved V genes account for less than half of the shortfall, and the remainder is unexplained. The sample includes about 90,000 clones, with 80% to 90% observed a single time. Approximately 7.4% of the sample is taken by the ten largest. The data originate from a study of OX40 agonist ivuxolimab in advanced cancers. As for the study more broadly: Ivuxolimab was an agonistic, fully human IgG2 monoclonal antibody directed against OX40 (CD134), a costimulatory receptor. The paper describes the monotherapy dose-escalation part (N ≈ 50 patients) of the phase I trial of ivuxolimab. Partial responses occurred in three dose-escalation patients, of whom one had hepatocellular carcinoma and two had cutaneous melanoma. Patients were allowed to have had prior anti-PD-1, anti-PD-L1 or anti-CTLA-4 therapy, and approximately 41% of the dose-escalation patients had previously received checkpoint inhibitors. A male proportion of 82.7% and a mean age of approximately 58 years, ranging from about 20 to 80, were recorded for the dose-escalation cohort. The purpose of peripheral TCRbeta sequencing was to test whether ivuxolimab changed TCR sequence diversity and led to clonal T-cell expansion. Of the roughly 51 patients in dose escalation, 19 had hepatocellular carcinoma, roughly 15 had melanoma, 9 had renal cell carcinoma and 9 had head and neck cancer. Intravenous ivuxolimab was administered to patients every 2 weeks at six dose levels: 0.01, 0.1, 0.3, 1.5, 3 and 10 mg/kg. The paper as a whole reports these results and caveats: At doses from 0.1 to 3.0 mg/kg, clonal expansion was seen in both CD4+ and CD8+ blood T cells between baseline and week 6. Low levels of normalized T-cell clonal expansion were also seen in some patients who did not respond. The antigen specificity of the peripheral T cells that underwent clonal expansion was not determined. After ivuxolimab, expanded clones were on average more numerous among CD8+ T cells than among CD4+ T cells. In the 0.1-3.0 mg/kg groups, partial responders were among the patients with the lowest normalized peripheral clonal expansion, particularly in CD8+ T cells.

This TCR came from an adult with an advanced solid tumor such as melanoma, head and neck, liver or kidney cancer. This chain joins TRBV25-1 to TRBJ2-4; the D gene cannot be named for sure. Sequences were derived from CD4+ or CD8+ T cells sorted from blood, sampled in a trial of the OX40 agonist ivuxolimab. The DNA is TGTGCCACCAGCGCAGCAGGAGCGCTAAACATTCAGTACTTC. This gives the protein CATSAAGALNIQYF.